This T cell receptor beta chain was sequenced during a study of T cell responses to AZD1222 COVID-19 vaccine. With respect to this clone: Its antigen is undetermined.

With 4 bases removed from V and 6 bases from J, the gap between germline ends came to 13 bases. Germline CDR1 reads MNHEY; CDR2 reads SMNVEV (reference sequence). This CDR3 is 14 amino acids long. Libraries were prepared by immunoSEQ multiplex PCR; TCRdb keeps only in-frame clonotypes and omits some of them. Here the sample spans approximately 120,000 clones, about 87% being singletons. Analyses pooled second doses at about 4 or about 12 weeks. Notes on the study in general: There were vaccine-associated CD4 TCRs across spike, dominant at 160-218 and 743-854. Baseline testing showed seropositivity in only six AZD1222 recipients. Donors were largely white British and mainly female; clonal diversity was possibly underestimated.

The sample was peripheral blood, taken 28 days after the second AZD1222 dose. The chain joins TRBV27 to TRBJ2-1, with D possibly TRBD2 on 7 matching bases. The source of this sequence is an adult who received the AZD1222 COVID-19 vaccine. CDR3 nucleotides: TGTGCCAGCAGTTGGGGGGGGCTAGCCAATGAGCAGTTCTTC. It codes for CASSWGGLANEQFF.